This entry lists 25 T cell receptor beta chains sequenced from one sample in a study of blood T cell repertoires in COVID-19. Assay: immunoSEQ multiplex PCR; the TCRdb copy retains only in-frame clones and omits some. The data hold 150,000 to 200,000 clones, with around 87% observed a single time. Sequencing was carried out using peripheral blood. These receptors were collected from a man between 18 and 29 years old with active or convalescent COVID-19.

V gene TRBV23-1 combines with J gene TRBJ2-1; the match to TRBD2 covers 13 bases. TRBV23-1 is an ORF, and what it does is uncertain. There are 15 residues in the CDR3. V was clipped by 5 bases and J by 5 bases; unmatched bases: 3. The CDR3 nucleotides read TGCGCCAGCAGTAACGGGACTAGCGGGAACAATGAGCAGTTCTTC. Translating it yields CASSNGTSGNNEQFF.

This clone was recorded once. This chain uses TRBV7-9 with TRBJ1-2, with 10 bases that match TRBD1. CDR3 length equals 14 residues. Germline V gives CDR1 SEHNR, CDR2 FQNEAQ (reference sequence). Unmatched junction bases numbered 8, after V lost 7 bases and J lost 6 bases. In DNA, the CDR3 is TGTGCCAGCATCCCTGGACAGGGGGGAGATGGCTACACCTTC. This encodes CASIPGQGGDGYTF. The complete variable domain, with remaining parts taken from reference TRBV7-9 and TRBJ1-2, reads DTGVSQNPRHKITKRGQNVTFRCDPISEHNRLYWYRQTLGQGPEFLTYFQNEAQLEKSRLLSDRFSAERPKGSFSTLEIQRTEQGDSAMYLCASIPGQGGDGYTFGSGTRLTVV.

In this sample, this clone turned up a few times. Written as DNA, the CDR3 is TGTGCCAGCAGTCATAAAGACAGGAGCACAGATACGCAGTATTTT. Residues: CASSHKDRSTDTQYF. This chain connects TRBV14 to TRBJ2-3; tentative D call: TRBD1 (6 bases). This CDR3 region has 15 residues. Germline CDR1 SGHDN, CDR2 FVKESK. V dropped 6 bases and J dropped 0 bases, with 13 bases sitting between them.

This clone was recorded a few times. The chain links TRBV5-1 to TRBJ2-3; 9 bases line up with TRBD2. With V trimmed by 3 bases and J by 1 base, 6 bases remained unmatched. This CDR3 has 16 amino acids. Per germline, CDR1 SGHRS and CDR2 YFSETQ. CDR3: CASSSEASGGTDTQYF. CDR3 coding DNA: TGCGCCAGCAGCTCAGAAGCTAGCGGGGGCACAGATACGCAGTATTTT.

The chain has TRBV2 and TRBJ2-3; D unclear. CDR1 and CDR2 from the germline V gene are SNHLY and FYNNEI. CDR3 length: 15 amino acids. Trimming cost V 7 bases and J 2 bases, with 16 bases left between them. This chain's CDR3 is CASTSNYQSTDTQYF. In DNA form, the CDR3 reads TGTGCCAGCACCTCCAACTACCAGTCCACAGATACGCAGTATTTT.

This clone turned up a few times. The chain carries TRBV4-1 and TRBJ2-3; the match to TRBD2 covers 15 bases. CDR1 MGHRA and CDR2 YSYEKL come from the germline V gene. This CDR3 comprises 16 residues. After removal of 3 bases from V and 3 bases from J, the junction contained 1 base not matched to a gene. CDR3 loop: CASSQGTSGGTDTQYF. In DNA, the CDR3 is TGCGCCAGCAGCCAGGGGACTAGCGGGGGGACAGATACGCAGTATTTT.

This chain connects TRBV27 to TRBJ2-6; TRBD1 matches 7 bases. V shed 4 bases and J 2 bases; nucleotides not matched to a gene: 2. CDR3 length equals 15 residues. Germline V gene sequence: CDR1 MNHEY, CDR2 SMNVEV (reference sequence). For the CDR3, the DNA is TGTGCCAGCAGTTACGACAGGGCTGGGGCCAACGTCCTGACTTTC. Protein: CASSYDRAGANVLTF.

The V and J genes are TRBV14 and TRBJ2-7; 9 nucleotides align to TRBD2. With 4 bases clipped from V and 6 bases from J, the junction kept 13 bases outside the gene matches. This CDR3 has 16 amino acids. Germline V gene sequence: CDR1 SGHDN, CDR2 FVKESK. The CDR3 DNA is TGTGCCAGCAGCCTCGGCGGGGGGGCCGGTCTTGGCGAGCAGTACGTC. Its protein is CASSLGGGAGLGEQYV.

The chain links TRBV28 to TRBJ2-7; 8 nucleotides align to TRBD1. From germline, CDR1 is MDHEN and CDR2 SYDVKM. The trim removed 6 bases at V and 0 bases at J, leaving 7 bases unmatched. This CDR3 contains 15 residues. The CDR3 reads CASSSQGQVSYEQYF. CDR3 sequence (DNA): TGTGCCAGCAGCTCCCAGGGACAGGTCTCCTACGAGCAGTACTTC.

The chain joins TRBV7-8 to TRBJ2-7; TRBD1 matches at 8 bases. Trimming removed 1 base from V and 1 base from J; junction bases left unmatched: 15. Looked up from germline, CDR1 is SGHVS and CDR2 is FQNEAQ. The CDR3 consists of 19 residues. The CDR3, as DNA: TGTGCCAGCAGCTTAGGAGGGTCCACAGGGGGTTATTGGTCCTACGAGCAGTACGTC. Translated, it gives CASSLGGSTGGYWSYEQYV.

Regarding this clone: This same CDR3 is encoded by further DNA sequences in the sample. The chain uses TRBV5-1 and TRBJ2-5, with D perhaps TRBD2 (6 bases). The CDR3 sequence is 15 residues long. The V gene lost 0 bases and the J gene lost 1 base, with 10 bases spanning the gap. Germline V gene data show CDR1 as SGHRS and CDR2 as YFSETQ. CDR3 amino acids: CASSLDPGVQETQYF. In DNA, the CDR3 is TGCGCCAGCAGCTTGGATCCGGGAGTCCAAGAGACCCAGTACTTC.

V usage is TRBV9 and J usage is TRBJ2-5; TRBD2 aligns across 8 bases. The germline V gene encodes CDR1 SGDLS and CDR2 YYNGEE. After removal of 4 bases from V and 1 base from J, the junction contained 6 bases not matched to a gene. The CDR3 has 15 amino acids. The CDR3 DNA reads TGTGCCAGCAGCCCCGGGGGGGCGGGCCAAGAGACCCAGTACTTC. Protein sequence: CASSPGGAGQETQYF.

In this sample, this clone turned up a few times. The V call is TRBV4-1, the J call TRBJ2-2; 11 nucleotides match TRBD2. CDR1 MGHRA and CDR2 YSYEKL come from the germline V gene. The junction had 10 bases not matched to a gene; V was cut back by 5 bases and J by 5 bases. This CDR3 contains 17 residues. The CDR3, as DNA: TGCGCCAGCAGCTATCCTCCCGGGACTAGCGGAACCGGGGAGCTGTTTTTT. It encodes CASSYPPGTSGTGELFF.

The rearrangement uses TRBV5-5 and TRBJ1-2; D possibly corresponds to TRBD1 (5 bases). The germline V gene encodes CDR1 SGHKS and CDR2 YYEKEE (reference sequence). CDR3 size: 12 residues. V lost 4 bases and J 7 bases, leaving 11 bases between the germline ends. The CDR3 nucleotides are TGTGCCAGCAGCGCGGGGCTCTTTGGCTACACCTTC. The encoded protein is CASSAGLFGYTF.

V usage is TRBV12-3 or TRBV12-4 and J usage is TRBJ2-1, with TRBD1 matching over 8 bases. V trimming: 3 bases; J trimming: 6 bases; junction bases outside the gene matches: 1. The CDR3 spans 13 residues. The CDR3 DNA reads as TGTGCCAGCAGTTTCAGGGGGCGCAATGAGCAGTTCTTC. Amino acid sequence: CASSFRGRNEQFF.

This rearrangement joins TRBV3-1 (or the pseudogene TRBV3-2) to TRBJ1-2; TRBD1 aligns across 7 bases. The CDR3 consists of 16 residues. The germline CDR1 and CDR2 sequences are LGHDT and YNNKEL (reference sequence). Trimming at V came to 1 base and at J to 0 bases, leaving 5 bases not matched to a gene. This CDR3 is CASSQAMTGTNYGYTF. For the CDR3, the DNA is TGTGCCAGCAGCCAAGCCATGACAGGGACTAACTATGGCTACACCTTC.

The chain couples TRBV5-4 to TRBJ2-7, with TRBD1 identical over 12 bases. The trim removed 4 bases at V and 4 bases at J, leaving 3 bases unmatched. The germline CDR1 and CDR2 sequences are SGHNT and YYREEE (reference sequence). The CDR3 has 14 amino acids. CDR3 region: CASSGGQGAYEQYF. The CDR3 DNA reads as TGTGCCAGCAGCGGGGGACAGGGGGCTTACGAGCAGTACTTC.

The chain links TRBV27 to TRBJ1-6; D might be TRBD1 (6 bases). Germline V gives CDR1 MNHEY, CDR2 SMNVEV (reference sequence). V was cut by 5 bases and J by 6 bases, with 23 bases left in between. This CDR3 is 18 amino acids long. CDR3: CASSTGGGGTFRNSPLHF. DNA for the CDR3: TGTGCCAGCAGTACGGGAGGGGGGGGTACTTTTCGTAATTCACCCCTCCACTTT.

The chain carries TRBV7-8 and TRBJ2-2; 7 nucleotides match TRBD2. The trim removed 5 bases at V and 1 base at J, leaving 10 bases unmatched. This CDR3 is built from 17 residues. Germline V gives CDR1 SGHVS, CDR2 FQNEAQ. CDR3 region: CASSPGGGGKNTGELFF. CDR3 nucleotide sequence: TGTGCCAGCAGCCCAGGCGGGGGTGGAAAGAACACCGGGGAGCTGTTTTTT. Full variable domain (rest looked up from reference TRBV7-8 and TRBJ2-2): GAGVSQSPRYKVAKRGQDVALRCDPISGHVSLFWYQQALGQGPEFLTYFQNEAQLDKSGLPSDRFFAERPEGSVSTLKIQRTQQEDSAVYLCASSPGGGGKNTGELFFGEGSRLTVL.

The J gene is TRBJ1-3, the V gene TRBV14; 7 bases line up with TRBD1. The ends lost 0 bases at V and 0 bases at J; junction bases unmatched: 8. The CDR3 extends over 18 amino acids. Germline V gene lookup returns CDR1 SGHDN and CDR2 FVKESK. The CDR3 is CASSQDKGGLDSGNTIYF. The CDR3 DNA reads as TGTGCCAGCAGCCAAGATAAAGGGGGCCTGGACTCTGGAAACACCATATATTTT.

This clone was observed a handful of times. This rearrangement joins TRBV24-1 to TRBJ2-3; D is unresolved. CDR1 KGHDR and CDR2 SFDVKD come from the germline V gene. V dropped 9 bases and J dropped 0 bases, with 12 bases sitting between them. The CDR3 covers 14 residues. In DNA, the CDR3 is TGTGCCACCTCTTACAGAACTAGCACAGATACGCAGTATTTT. Its translation is CATSYRTSTDTQYF.

The gene calls are TRBV28 and TRBJ1-6, with TRBD1 as a possible D gene (6 bases). V was shortened by 3 bases and J by 13 bases, with 16 bases between the two germline ends. The germline gives CDR1 MDHEN, CDR2 SYDVKM. The CDR3 is 14 residues long. The CDR3 DNA sequence: TGTGCCAGCAGTTTTGAGGGGGTCGCCCGGCCCCTCCACTTT. Protein product: CASSFEGVARPLHF.

The V gene is TRBV5-1, the J gene TRBJ2-3, with D uncertain. The V gene's germline CDR1 is SGHRS and CDR2 YFSETQ. The CDR3 contains 15 residues. V lost 0 bases and J 1 base, leaving 9 bases between the germline ends. CDR3 protein: CASSLENHGTDTQYF. In DNA, the CDR3 is TGCGCCAGCAGCTTGGAAAATCATGGCACAGATACGCAGTATTTT.

The J gene is TRBJ2-3, the V gene TRBV30; the D gene is possibly TRBD1 (6 bases). V gave up 1 base and J gave up 9 bases, with 11 bases separating them. Germline CDR1 GTSNPN, CDR2 SVGIG (reference sequence). This CDR3 has 12 residues. The CDR3 sequence: CAWSGGLGTQYF. The CDR3 DNA follows: TGTGCCTGGAGTGGGGGGCTTGGGACGCAGTATTTT.

The CDR3 DNA reads TGTGCCAGCAGGGCCGGGACAGGGAACAATCAGCCCCAGCATTTT. Amino acids: CASRAGTGNNQPQHF. The chain links TRBV6-5 to TRBJ1-5, with 9 nucleotides matching TRBD1. The CDR3 length is 15 residues. Germline V lookup: CDR1 MNHEY, CDR2 SVGAGI. Losses at the gene ends were 6 bases for V and 3 bases for J; bases not matched to a gene: 6.